The next 31 T cell receptor beta chains were all read from a single sample in a study of molecular identifiers for immune sequencing clone quantification. Using its own MiXCR run on the PCR reads, TCRdb lists one record per CDR3 protein. This sample has approximately 60,000 distinct CDR3 sequences, with around a fifth found just once. The sample taken for sequencing was naive CD8+ T cells from blood, with Jurkat cell RNA spiked in. As to subset: FACS-sorted CD8+CD4-CCR7+CD45RA+ naive T cells. The receptors come from a human donor in good health. Some libraries in this study had Jurkat cell RNA spiked in.

J is TRBJ2-1 and V is TRBV9; 7 positions agree with TRBD2. V dropped 1 base and J dropped 7; count of bases not matched to a gene: 8. The V gene's germline CDR1 is SGDLS and CDR2 YYNGEE. The CDR3 is 15 residues long. The CDR3 DNA follows: TGTGCCAGCAGCGTAAATTTCGGGAGGATGAATGAGCAGTTCTTC. It translates to CASSVNFGRMNEQFF.

This clonotype was seen repeatedly, ten times or more. The rearrangement uses TRBV6-2 or TRBV6-3 and TRBJ2-7; 8 positions match TRBD2. CDR1 is MNHEY and CDR2 is SVGEGT in the germline V gene. The ends lost 6 bases at V and 4 bases at J; junction bases unmatched: 11. This CDR3 region has 15 residues. CDR3 protein: CASSPGLATRYEQYF. CDR3 bases: TGTGCCAGCAGCCCTGGACTAGCCACCAGGTACGAGCAGTACTTC.

This clonotype has a count of ten or more. This chain connects TRBV27 to TRBJ2-7; a possible D gene is TRBD2 (5 bases). The CDR3 has 13 amino acids. Germline CDR1 reads MNHEY; CDR2 reads SMNVEV (reference sequence). The V end lost 6 bases, the J end lost 3 bases, and 12 bases lay between the germline ends. CDR3 amino acids: CASSLSTSYEQYF. CDR3 DNA: TGTGCCAGCAGCCTTAGCACTAGCTACGAGCAGTACTTC.

The sample holds a few counts of this clonotype. Just one base apart from a much larger clone, this may be a read error. This chain joins TRBV4-2 and TRBJ2-2; D might be TRBD2 (5 bases). Germline CDR1 LGHNA, CDR2 YNFKEQ. Trimming pared 1 base from V and 6 bases from J, leaving 9 bases between. CDR3 length: 14 residues. Here the CDR3 reads CASSQGEHAGELFF. For the CDR3, the DNA is TGTGCCAGCAGCCAAGGGGAGCACGCCGGGGAGCTGTTTTTT.

On this clonotype itself: Mismatch with germline at one junction end may stem from a read error. The V gene is TRBV24-1, the J gene TRBJ2-1; 9 bases are shared with TRBD2. Germline lookup yields CDR1 KGHDR and CDR2 SFDVKD. CDR3 size: 18 residues. The CDR3 sequence is CATSSRLAESYSHNEQFF. CDR3 bases: TGTGCCACCAGTTCACGACTAGCGGAGTCGTACTCCCACAATGAGCAGTTCTTC.

As for this clonotype: A much bigger clone sits one base away, suggesting this may be a read error. The genes are TRBV7-2 and TRBJ1-1; D remains unclear. CDR1 SGHTA and CDR2 FQGNSA come from the germline V gene. V dropped 2 bases and J dropped 5 bases, with 15 bases sitting between them. CDR3 length: 15 amino acids. The CDR3 loop is CASSLTGIGITEAFF. CDR3 nucleotide sequence: TGTGCCAGCAGCTTAACCGGGATAGGGATTACTGAAGCTTTCTTT.

This clonotype was observed a handful of times. The chain is built from TRBV19 and TRBJ2-1; D is ambiguous. V was trimmed by 6 bases and J by 2 bases, leaving 11 bases between them. CDR1 and CDR2 (germline): LNHDA, SQIVND (reference sequence). This CDR3 contains 14 residues. The CDR3 coding sequence is TGTGCCAGTAGCCATGGCGGTACCTACAATGAGCAGTTCTTC. Amino acids: CASSHGGTYNEQFF.

Details on this clonotype: A much larger clone differs from this one at a single base, so this may be a read error. The rearrangement uses TRBV20-1 and TRBJ2-1; D unclear. The CDR3 covers 13 residues. CDR1 is DFQATT and CDR2 is SNEGSKA in the germline V gene (reference sequence). Here the CDR3 DNA reads TGCAGTGCTTCCAGACTCTCCTACAGTGAGCAGTTCTTC. Protein sequence: CSASRLSYSEQFF.

This clonotype was detected many times. This chain links TRBV7-9 with TRBJ2-7; D gene uncertain. Germline loops: CDR1 SEHNR, CDR2 FQNEAQ (reference sequence). Trimming took 1 base from V and 0 from J, leaving 4 bases between them. This CDR3 is 13 amino acids long. The CDR3 DNA follows: TGTGCCAGCAGCTTAGTTCCCTCCTACGAGCAGTACTTC. Translation: CASSLVPSYEQYF.

This clonotype was seen at least ten times. This chain joins TRBV29-1 and TRBJ2-1; D remains unclear. The length of the CDR3 is 12 residues. Germline-derived CDR1 and CDR2 are SQVTM and ANQGSEA. V dropped 0 bases and J dropped 7 bases, with 7 bases sitting between them. The CDR3 sequence: CSVEEGINEQFF. Written as DNA, the CDR3 is TGCAGCGTTGAAGAGGGGATAAATGAGCAGTTCTTC.

At least ten counts were recorded for this clonotype. This sequence joins TRBV7-6 and TRBJ2-3; 9 bases are a match to TRBD1. V dropped 4 bases and J dropped 4; count of bases not matched to a gene: 3. Germline V lookup: CDR1 SGHVS, CDR2 FNYEAQ. The length of the CDR3 is 14 residues. The CDR3 reads CASSSDRGPDTQYF. The CDR3 DNA reads TGTGCCAGCAGCTCGGACAGGGGCCCAGATACGCAGTATTTT.

This clonotype was found a few times. This sequence joins TRBV7-2 and TRBJ2-7; 7 nucleotides align to TRBD2. The junction had 9 bases not matched to a gene; V was cut back by 2 bases and J by 5 bases. This CDR3 region has 15 residues. Looked up from germline, CDR1 is SGHTA and CDR2 is FQGNSA. The CDR3 DNA reads TGTGCCAGCAGCTTATCGGCGGGAGAGTATGACGAGCAGTACTTC. It is translated as CASSLSAGEYDEQYF.

This clonotype appeared many times. The rearrangement uses TRBV11-2 and TRBJ2-7, with unresolved D. From germline, CDR1 is SGHAT and CDR2 FQNNGV. The V and J ends lost 1 base and 3 bases respectively, with 7 bases between them. The CDR3 totals 13 residues. This CDR3 reads CASSLGTSYEQYF. In DNA form, the CDR3 reads TGTGCCAGCAGCTTAGGGACCAGCTACGAGCAGTACTTC.

Here the CDR3 reads CASSLGQGQNGYTF. The CDR3 DNA is TGTGCCAGCAGTTTAGGCCAGGGGCAGAATGGCTACACCTTC. The V and J genes are TRBV12-3 or TRBV12-4 and TRBJ1-2; D is possibly TRBD1 (6 bases). Between the trimmed V and J ends, which lost 1 base and 6 bases, there was a span of 12 bases. The CDR3 is 14 amino acids.

Concerning this clonotype: Possible read error: a much larger clone is one base away. The chain uses TRBV20-1 and TRBJ1-6, with D maybe TRBD1 (5 bases). The CDR3 contains 14 residues. Germline V gene lookup returns CDR1 DFQATT and CDR2 SNEGSKA (reference sequence). CDR3: CSARGDSYSSPLHF. DNA for the CDR3: TGCAGTGCGAGAGGGGACTCCTATAGTTCACCCCTCCACTTT.

This clonotype was observed many times. The CDR3 reads CASSEKGWANEKLFF. The CDR3 DNA sequence: TGTGCCAGCAGTGAAAAGGGGTGGGCTAATGAAAAACTGTTTTTT. The V gene is TRBV6-1, the J gene TRBJ1-4; D may be TRBD1 (5 bases). Germline lookup yields CDR1 MNHNS and CDR2 SASEGT. V shed 2 bases and J shed 3 bases, with 10 bases lying between them. The CDR3 loop spans 15 amino acids.

This clonotype was observed many times. The gene calls are TRBV29-1 and TRBJ2-2, with TRBD2 matching over 9 bases. Trimming at V came to 1 base and at J to 7 bases, leaving 7 bases not matched to a gene. CDR3 size: 15 residues. Germline V gene sequence: CDR1 SQVTM, CDR2 ANQGSEA. This CDR3 reads CSVEVAGGPHGELFF. CDR3 DNA sequence: TGCAGCGTTGAAGTGGCGGGAGGGCCTCACGGGGAGCTGTTTTTT.

This clonotype has at least ten counts. V is TRBV10-3 and J is TRBJ2-3; D might be TRBD1 (6 bases). V lost 8 bases to trimming and J lost 8 bases, with 23 bases between them. The CDR3 runs 15 residues. The germline V gene encodes CDR1 ENHRY and CDR2 SYGVKD. CDR3 residues: CAIGKRTVPIGTQYF. The CDR3 nucleotides are TGTGCCATCGGGAAACGGACAGTCCCTATCGGTACGCAGTATTTT.

Details on this clonotype: Germline and junction disagree at one end, which may indicate a read error. This sequence joins TRBV27 and TRBJ1-5; D not certain. CDR3 length: 15 amino acids. Germline V gene lookup returns CDR1 MNHEY and CDR2 SMNVEV (reference sequence). CDR3 nucleotide sequence: TGTGCCAGCAGTTTCGTCGACAAGCTTAATCAGCCCCGGCATTTT. It translates to CASSFVDKLNQPRHF.

This clonotype appeared many times. V is TRBV4-2 and J is TRBJ2-2; D gene uncertain. V gave up 0 bases and J gave up 4 bases, with 3 bases separating them. CDR1 LGHNA and CDR2 YNFKEQ come from the germline V gene. The CDR3 sequence is 13 residues long. Written as DNA, the CDR3 is TGTGCCAGCAGCCAAGATGCCACCGGGGAGCTGTTTTTT. Its translation is CASSQDATGELFF.

This clonotype has at least ten counts. The chain recombines TRBV5-1 with TRBJ1-2; D not resolved. Germline CDR1 is SGHRS and CDR2 is YFSETQ. The CDR3 loop spans 11 amino acids. Trimming took off 0 bases at V and 7 bases at J, with 4 bases between the two ends. The CDR3: CASSLGLGYTF. CDR3 DNA sequence: TGCGCCAGCAGCTTGGGTCTTGGCTACACCTTC.

Notes on this clonotype: A much larger clone differs by one base, so this may be a read error. J is TRBJ2-5 and V is TRBV23-1; the D gene is possibly TRBD1 (6 bases). TRBV23-1 is an open reading frame, and its role is uncertain. V was cut by 4 bases and J by 4 bases, with 13 bases left in between. The CDR3 runs 14 residues. This CDR3 reads CASSLCQGLETQYF. The CDR3 DNA follows: TGCGCCAGCAGTCTTTGTCAGGGGCTAGAGACCCAGTACTTC.

A remark on this clonotype: One end of the junction is discordant with germline, which a read error may explain. V is TRBV27 and J is TRBJ2-1, with TRBD2 matching 7 bases. This CDR3 has 17 residues. Per germline, CDR1 MNHEY and CDR2 SMNVEV (reference sequence). The CDR3 spells CASSLYGLAGVPNGQFF. In nucleotides, the CDR3 is TGTGCCAGCAGTTTATATGGACTTGCGGGAGTGCCCAATGGGCAGTTCTTC.

This clonotype was seen a few times. The chain employs TRBV15 and TRBJ1-4; possible D gene TRBD1, 5 bases. V lost 0 bases and J 5 bases, leaving 10 bases between the germline ends. Germline-derived CDR1 and CDR2 are LNHNV and YYDKDF (reference sequence). The CDR3 is made up of 15 amino acids. DNA of the CDR3: TGTGCCACCAGCAGAGAGACAGCCTTAAATGAAAAACTGTTTTTT. Protein product: CATSRETALNEKLFF.

This clonotype has just a few counts. CDR3 nucleotide sequence: TGTGCCATCACTCCTAGCGGGGCCAGCTCCTACAATGAGCAGTTCTTC. It is translated as CAITPSGASSYNEQFF. V usage is TRBV10-3 and J usage is TRBJ2-1; 9 bases fit TRBD2. J gave up 0 bases and V 7 bases, and 7 bases lay outside the gene matches. CDR3 length: 16 residues. The germline V gene encodes CDR1 ENHRY and CDR2 SYGVKD.

Remarks on this clonotype: A much larger clonotype is one base distant, so this may be a read error. This sequence joins TRBV19 and TRBJ2-2, with 14 positions matching TRBD2. The CDR3 is 15 residues long. The germline V gene encodes CDR1 LNHDA and CDR2 SQIVND (reference sequence). The CDR3 loop reads CACSWGLAGVGELFF. In DNA form, the CDR3 reads TGTGCCTGTAGTTGGGGACTAGCGGGAGTCGGGGAGCTGTTTTTT.

This clonotype was seen only a few times. The chain joins TRBV20-1 to TRBJ2-1; 10 bases are a match to TRBD2. Losses at the gene ends were 0 bases for V and 4 bases for J; bases not matched to a gene: 12. Germline CDR1 DFQATT, CDR2 SNEGSKA (reference sequence). This CDR3 has 18 residues. For the CDR3, the DNA is TGCAGTGCTAGAGATCTGACGCGGACTAGCGGAAATTACAATGAGCAGTTCTTC. Protein: CSARDLTRTSGNYNEQFF.

A word on this clonotype: A clone one base away is much larger, so this may be a read error. This rearrangement joins TRBV25-1 to TRBJ2-7, with D tentatively TRBD1 (5 bases). The V end lost 7 bases, the J end lost 2 bases, and 12 bases lay between the germline ends. The CDR3 extends over 13 amino acids. Looked up from germline, CDR1 is MGHDK and CDR2 is SYGVNS. CDR3 region: CASKGALTYEQYF. CDR3 coding DNA: TGTGCCAGCAAAGGGGCGCTAACCTACGAGCAGTACTTC.

Ten or more counts support this clonotype. This sequence joins TRBV4-3 and TRBJ1-1; the D is unclear. The CDR3 has 15 amino acids. V lost 0 bases, J lost 1 base, and 9 bases lay in between. Germline CDR1 LGHNA, CDR2 YSLEER. As DNA, the CDR3 is TGCGCCAGCAGCCAAGAGAGGGAGACGAACACTGAAGCTTTCTTT. It translates to CASSQERETNTEAFF.

The rearrangement joins TRBV7-9 to TRBJ1-1; D gene unclear. V lost 5 bases and J 10 bases, leaving 17 bases between the germline ends. Germline V gene sequence: CDR1 SEHNR, CDR2 FQNEAQ (reference sequence). CDR3 length equals 13 residues. The DNA for the CDR3 is TGTGCCAGCAGCCATACAAGTACCGCTGGAGCTTTCTTT. Its translation is CASSHTSTAGAFF.

Ten or more counts support this clonotype. The rearrangement joins TRBV4-3 to TRBJ2-5; weak D call: TRBD1 (5 bases). Trimming shortened V by 0 bases and J by 0 bases, and 5 bases separated the two germline ends. This CDR3 region has 14 residues. The germline V gene has CDR1 LGHNA and CDR2 YSLEER. This CDR3 is CASSQDRDQETQYF. CDR3 nucleotides: TGCGCCAGCAGCCAAGACAGGGACCAAGAGACCCAGTACTTC.